These 3 T cell receptor beta chains share one sample of origin, sequenced in a study of blood T cell repertoires in COVID-19 (TCRdb year 2020). Library construction relied on the immunoSEQ multiplex PCR assay. Imported from immuneACCESS, the table was reduced by TCRdb to in-frame sequences with V and J called. These copies leave out some clones; in studies compared against another copy, an unresolved V gene accounts for under half, and the cause of the remainder is not known. The sample table holds about 110,000 clones, of which 65% to 90% were seen once. Jointly, the top ten make up approximately 15% of the sample. Sequencing input: peripheral blood. The receptors were sampled from a woman aged 60 to 75 with acute or convalescent COVID-19.

V is TRBV18 and J is TRBJ1-2; TRBD1 might be the D (6 bases). Germline CDR1 is KGHSH and CDR2 is LQKENI. CDR3 length: 12 residues. Trimming removed 6 bases from V and 6 bases from J, with 11 bases in between. CDR3 coding DNA: TGTGCCAGCTCGGCCAACAGGGATGGCTACACCTTC. Protein sequence: CASSANRDGYTF.

The chain carries TRBV7-9 and TRBJ1-5; D possibly corresponds to TRBD1 (6 bases). V was trimmed by 1 base and J by 7 bases, leaving 17 bases between them. There are 16 residues in the CDR3. Germline assignment: CDR1 SEHNR and CDR2 FQNEAQ (reference sequence). CDR3 protein: CASSLGPFRGRQPQHF. The CDR3 DNA sequence: TGTGCCAGCAGCTTAGGCCCCTTCAGGGGACGGCAGCCCCAGCATTTT.

This chain joins TRBV18 and TRBJ1-1; the D is unclear. The CDR3 runs to 15 residues. V gave up 2 bases and J gave up 0 bases, with 10 bases separating them. CDR1 and CDR2 from the germline V gene are KGHSH and LQKENI. The CDR3 region has the DNA TGTGCCAGCTCACCAAATAGTGAGATGAACACTGAAGCTTTCTTT. It translates to CASSPNSEMNTEAFF. Supplemented by reference TRBV18 and TRBJ1-1, the full variable domain reads NAGVMQNPRHLVRRRGQEARLRCSPMKGHSHVYWYRQLPEEGLKFMVYLQKENIIDESGMPKERFSAEFPKEGPSILRIQQVVRGDSAAYFCASSPNSEMNTEAFFGQGTRLTVV.